The rows below give T cell receptor beta chains drawn from one sample of a study of blood T cell repertoires in COVID-19. Repertoires were generated with immunoSEQ multiplex PCR, while TCRdb's copy carries only in-frame clones and drops some. The sample contains 120,000 or so clones, roughly 80% of which appear only once. The sequenced material came from peripheral blood. Source of these receptors: a man between 65 and 79 years old with acute or convalescent COVID-19. CDR3s include the opening cysteine and the closing phenylalanine or tryptophan.

CDR3aa,v_gene,len
CASSQERRGAFYNEQFF,TRBV3-1/TRBV3-2,17
CASSVTGTPNTGELFF,TRBV9,16
CAKPPRDRDDTGELFF,TRBV23-1,16
CASSRRDSDTEAFF,TRBV6-2/TRBV6-3,14
CATSDRDRGRDEQYF,TRBV15,15
CASSPQGPETQYF,TRBV7-7,13
CAWSQYTEAFF,TRBV30,11
CASSRTGVPGNTIYF,TRBV14,15
CASSLFHQKGAYGYTF,TRBV11-2,16
CASSGLAGYTGELFF,TRBV19,15
CATLPPAGGKETQYF,TRBV6-5,15
CASSLGTGPARRGYTF,TRBV5-6,16
CASSLKSDRGRGEQYF,TRBV27,16
CASSLRETEAFF,TRBV12-3/TRBV12-4,12
CASSPTWDRGQETQYF,TRBV7-3,16
CASSWQGNYGYTF,TRBV28,13
CAISGGQKNQPQHF,TRBV10-3,14
CASSRQDYGYTF,TRBV12-3/TRBV12-4,12
CASSDLTATDTQYF,TRBV6-5,14
CASSFSGGASGYEQYF,TRBV5-5,16
CASSEIGAGRPDTQYF,TRBV25-1,16
CASSDSSGAGANVLTF,TRBV6-4,16
CASSLRQGQGYGYTF,TRBV4-1,15
CATQTVPGGELFF,TRBV2,13
CASSSQRRELFF,TRBV6-2/TRBV6-3,12
CASSLRDRENGEQFF,TRBV7-2,15
CASSQEAGPQETQYF,TRBV3-1/TRBV3-2,15
CASSLSRDTQYF,TRBV5-1,12
CASSQHLEGGLFF,TRBV4-2,13
CASSRFGGSRETQYF,TRBV5-4,15
CASSVEGQGIHEQYF,TRBV9,15
CASSQDPGGNDEAFF,TRBV3-1/TRBV3-2,15
CASTRTPGSDGYTF,TRBV27,14
CASAGGSNQPQHF,TRBV27,13
CASSQGQGGFDTGELFF,TRBV23-1,17
CASWAPSKKLFF,TRBV28,12
CASSQEPGTSGGYTF,TRBV3-1/TRBV3-2,15
CASSRQTSGVYNEQFF,TRBV18,16
CASSSGMANYGYTF,TRBV27,14
CASKREVNTEAFF,TRBV19,13
CASSPNRLNTEAFF,TRBV5-1,14
CASSGANNSPLHF,TRBV2,13
CASSLGQGYNSPLHF,TRBV7-8,15
CASSQVMGSPGELFF,TRBV3-1/TRBV3-2,15
CASNQEIRSPLHF,TRBV2,13
CASSDLHRQTSGNTIYF,TRBV10-1,17
CASAETGGAGSPLHF,TRBV19,15
CASSQEGGYTQYF,TRBV4-2,13
CASSVGQGDSLYGYTF,TRBV9,16
CASSLFDRNYEQYF,TRBV11-2,14
CASSQGGQGLFSGELFF,TRBV5-1,17
CASSQESRNYGYTF,TRBV3-1/TRBV3-2,14
CASSVGRPTDTQYF,TRBV27,14
CASSFGRALYGYTF,TRBV5-6,14